This entry lists 18 T cell receptor beta chains sequenced from one sample in a study of blood T cell repertoires in COVID-19. This table comes from immunoSEQ multiplex PCR, and its TCRdb copy is limited to in-frame clones, with some not included. The sample holds over 80,000 clones, approximately 87% seen once. Sequencing was performed on peripheral blood. The source is a human donor in a cohort sampled during active COVID-19.

The gene calls are TRBV27 and TRBJ2-7; D is undetermined. Germline lookup yields CDR1 MNHEY and CDR2 SMNVEV (reference sequence). This CDR3 has 13 residues. V was clipped by 10 bases and J by 3 bases, with 16 bases between them. The CDR3: CATMRLSSYEQYF. The CDR3 DNA follows: TGTGCCACCATGCGGCTAAGTAGCTACGAGCAGTACTTC.

V is TRBV5-5 and J is TRBJ2-7, with TRBD2 identical over 7 bases. There are 16 residues in the CDR3. Germline CDR1 reads SGHKS; CDR2 reads YYEKEE (reference sequence). V lost 3 bases and J lost 2; bases outside the gene matches: 11. CDR3: CASSSGQGGRPYEQYF. The CDR3 region has the DNA TGTGCCAGCAGCTCTGGCCAGGGCGGGAGACCCTACGAGCAGTACTTC. Combining the CDR3 with reference TRBV5-5 and TRBJ2-7 gives the whole variable domain DAGVTQSPTHLIKTRGQQVTLRCSPISGHKSVSWYQQVLGQGPQFIFQYYEKEERGRGNFPDRFSARQFPNYSSELNVNALLLGDSALYLCASSSGQGGRPYEQYFGPGTRLTVT.

The CDR3 is CASSPDAGTDEKLFF. CDR3 bases: TGTGCCAGCAGCCCAGACGCAGGGACAGATGAAAAACTGTTTTTT. The chain joins TRBV5-4 to TRBJ1-4; 7 bases fit TRBD1. This CDR3 comprises 15 residues. The germline V gene has CDR1 SGHNT and CDR2 YYREEE (reference sequence). Trimming cost V 4 bases and J 6 bases; bases outside gene matches: 9. Together with reference TRBV5-4 and TRBJ1-4, the CDR3 gives the full variable domain: ETGVTQSPTHLIKTRGQQVTLRCSSQSGHNTVSWYQQALGQGPQFIFQYYREEENGRGNFPPRFSGLQFPNYSSELNVNALELDDSALYLCASSPDAGTDEKLFFGSGTQLSVL.

This clone showed up just once. The V call is TRBV6-1, the J call TRBJ2-3; 7 bases align to TRBD2. Germline CDR1 MNHNS, CDR2 SASEGT. The ends lost 2 bases at V and 11 bases at J; junction bases unmatched: 16. The CDR3 covers 16 residues. Written as DNA, the CDR3 is TGTGCCAGCAGTGAATTTTCTAGCGGAGCCCTGTGGGAGCAGTATTTT. Translating gives CASSEFSSGALWEQYF.

This chain joins TRBV28 and TRBJ1-2, with TRBD1 as a possible D gene (6 bases). Germline CDR1 and CDR2: MDHEN and SYDVKM. The CDR3 has 14 amino acids. The V and J ends lost 5 bases and 4 bases respectively, with 14 bases between them. The CDR3 bases are TGTGCCAGCAGTATCTCAGGGGTGGCCTATGGCTACACCTTC. Translating it yields CASSISGVAYGYTF.

The chain is built from TRBV7-8 and TRBJ1-5; D is uncertain. CDR3 length: 15 residues. V gave up 1 base and J gave up 5 bases, with 12 bases separating them. CDR1 is SGHVS, CDR2 FQNEAQ, per germline. CDR3 DNA: TGTGCCAGCAGCTTAGGTCCTATCCTCGATCAGCCCCAGCATTTT. As protein: CASSLGPILDQPQHF.

The chain combines TRBV6-6 with TRBJ2-1; TRBD1 agrees at 8 bases. Trimming cost V 8 bases and J 3 bases; bases outside gene matches: 12. CDR1 and CDR2 from the germline V gene are MNHNY and SVGAGI (reference sequence). There are 16 residues in the CDR3. The CDR3 DNA is TGTGCCAGCTCTCCAACAGGGGGGCCAGTCTACAATGAGCAGTTCTTC. As protein: CASSPTGGPVYNEQFF.

V and J are TRBV10-3 and TRBJ1-4, with 9 bases aligning to TRBD1. Germline V gene lookup returns CDR1 ENHRY and CDR2 SYGVKD. The CDR3 spans 14 residues. Trimming removed 5 bases from V and 7 bases from J; junction bases left unmatched: 5. The CDR3 DNA follows: TGTGCCATCAGTCCGGGACAGGGTATTGAAAAACTGTTTTTT. The encoded protein is CAISPGQGIEKLFF.

This clone showed up just a few times. The same CDR3 also results from other DNA sequences found in this sample. The V gene is TRBV2, the J gene TRBJ2-7; unclear D gene. There are 11 residues in the CDR3. CDR1 is SNHLY and CDR2 is FYNNEI in the germline V gene. Trimming took off 5 bases at V and 1 base at J, with 3 bases between the two ends. This chain's CDR3 is CASSLSYEQYF. The CDR3 coding sequence is TGTGCCAGCAGTCTGTCCTACGAGCAGTACTTC. Based on the CDR3 plus reference TRBV2 and TRBJ2-7, the full variable domain is EPEVTQTPSHQVTQMGQEVILRCVPISNHLYFYWYRQILGQKVEFLVSFYNNEISEKSEIFDDQFSVERPDGSNFTLKIRSTKLEDSAMYFCASSLSYEQYFGPGTRLTVT.

J is TRBJ1-1 and V is TRBV24-1; the match to TRBD1 covers 10 bases. Germline V gene data show CDR1 as KGHDR and CDR2 as SFDVKD. The CDR3 is 17 residues long. Germline trimming cut 6 bases from V and 4 bases from J; bases unmatched to any gene: 13. CDR3 in DNA: TGTGCCACCAGTCGCGGACAGGGGGTTTTCGTGGGCACTGAAGCTTTCTTT. Translation: CATSRGQGVFVGTEAFF.

CDR3 residues: CASSMAFGVGEQYF. The CDR3 bases are TGCGCCAGCAGCATGGCCTTTGGAGTAGGCGAGCAGTACTTC. V usage is TRBV10-1 and J usage is TRBJ2-7; D not certain. The CDR3 spans 14 residues. Trimming shortened V by 6 bases and J by 6 bases, and 18 bases separated the two germline ends. Germline CDR1 reads WNHNN; CDR2 reads SYGVQD (reference sequence).

The V gene is TRBV7-9, the J gene TRBJ2-4; the D gene is possibly TRBD2 (5 bases). The germline gives CDR1 SEHNR, CDR2 FQNEAQ (reference sequence). The CDR3 length is 12 residues. V was cut by 5 bases and J by 10 bases, with 12 bases left in between. CDR3 DNA sequence: TGTGCCAGCAGCCCCCGGGGTAGGATTCAGTACTTC. It specifies CASSPRGRIQYF.

The chain couples TRBV3-1 (or the pseudogene TRBV3-2) to TRBJ2-2, with 9 bases aligning to TRBD2. This CDR3 is built from 15 residues. J was trimmed by 6 bases and V by 4 bases; bases with no gene match: 6. Germline V CDR1 and CDR2: LGHDT, YNNKEL (reference sequence). This chain's CDR3 is CASSLSGSRAGELFF. CDR3 DNA: TGTGCCAGCAGCCTTAGCGGGAGTCGGGCCGGGGAGCTGTTTTTT.

The J gene is TRBJ2-1, the V gene TRBV3-1 (or the pseudogene TRBV3-2); 9 positions match TRBD2. V shed 7 bases and J 3 bases; nucleotides not matched to a gene: 4. The CDR3 consists of 14 residues. Germline CDR1 and CDR2: LGHDT and YNNKEL (reference sequence). CDR3: CASKLAGLYNEQFF. The CDR3 DNA reads TGTGCCAGCAAGCTAGCGGGACTCTACAATGAGCAGTTCTTC.

This chain joins TRBV4-1 and TRBJ1-1, with a weak D call TRBD1 (6 bases). Germline V lookup: CDR1 MGHRA, CDR2 YSYEKL. This CDR3 has 16 amino acids. Trimming shortened V by 0 bases and J by 8 bases, and 19 bases separated the two germline ends. The DNA for the CDR3 is TGCGCCAGCAGCCAAGAACAATCTCGACAGGCGTACGAAGCTTTCTTT. Its protein is CASSQEQSRQAYEAFF.

The chain joins TRBV23-1 to TRBJ2-1; TRBD2 matches at 7 bases. TRBV23-1 is an open reading frame whose function is uncertain. CDR3 length equals 17 residues. After removal of 6 bases from V and 5 bases from J, the junction contained 16 bases not matched to a gene. CDR3: CASSPRWAGEVDNEQFF. Here the CDR3 DNA reads TGCGCCAGCAGCCCCAGGTGGGCGGGAGAAGTTGACAATGAGCAGTTCTTC.

This clone came up once. A read error may account for a junction end that differs from germline. This chain joins TRBV5-1 and TRBJ2-1; possible D gene TRBD2, 6 bases. Per the germline V gene, CDR1 is SGHRS and CDR2 is YFSETQ. There are 13 residues in the CDR3. The CDR3 DNA reads as TGCGCCAGCAGCCCATCCCCATTAGCGGCCCTGGTCTTC. Protein product: CASSPSPLAALVF.

The chain uses TRBV7-3 and TRBJ1-1; D unclear. With 6 bases removed from V and 1 base from J, the gap between germline ends came to 6 bases. CDR1 is SGHTA and CDR2 is FQGTGA in the germline V gene. The CDR3 loop spans 12 amino acids. CDR3 amino acids: CASRGGNTEAFF. CDR3 nucleotide sequence: TGTGCCAGCAGAGGAGGGAACACTGAAGCTTTCTTT.